This entry lists 24 T cell receptor beta chains sequenced from one sample in a study of blood T cells in healthy people across ages. The second PCR ran roughly 7 to 12 cycles with a sample-barcoded 5' primer and J-beta primers. TCRdb recomputed calls from the 5' RACE reads with MiXCR, one row per CDR3 protein. Counted here are about 1,600,000 distinct CDR3 sequences, around 39% occurring once; the ten biggest clones make up approximately 7.9%. Material for sequencing was blood. These receptors were taken from a woman aged 18-30 years in good health.

This clonotype was observed a handful of times. The chain recombines TRBV15 with TRBJ1-2; 8 bases line up with TRBD1. The CDR3 totals 14 residues. Losses at the gene ends were 5 bases for V and 4 bases for J; bases not matched to a gene: 6. The germline gives CDR1 LNHNV, CDR2 YYDKDF (reference sequence). Here the CDR3 reads CATSLGQGGYGYTF. CDR3 bases: TGTGCCACCAGCCTCGGACAGGGAGGCTATGGCTACACCTTC.

The rearrangement links TRBV12-3 or TRBV12-4 to TRBJ2-1, with TRBD2 as a possible D gene (5 bases). The ends were cut back, 10 bases at V and 9 bases at J, with 16 bases in the middle. The CDR3 has 12 amino acids. The CDR3 DNA follows: TGTGCCACCAGGCAAGCGAGGGCTGAGCAGTTCTTC. Translating it yields CATRQARAEQFF.

The chain has TRBV24-1 and TRBJ2-7; D is unclear. The CDR3 extends over 12 amino acids. Trimming removed 3 bases at V and 3 bases at J, with 5 bases between. The germline V gene encodes CDR1 KGHDR and CDR2 SFDVKD. The CDR3 loop reads CATSDDDYEQYF. The CDR3 nucleotides are TGTGCCACCAGTGATGATGACTACGAGCAGTACTTC.

The sample holds one count of this clonotype. V gene TRBV5-6 combines with J gene TRBJ1-4; the match to TRBD1 covers 10 bases. V lost 9 bases and J lost 8; bases outside the gene matches: 22. Germline CDR1 reads SGHDT; CDR2 reads YYEEEE. The CDR3 has 18 residues. This chain's CDR3 is CATTYSKRQGANGEKLFF. The CDR3 coding sequence is TGTGCCACCACGTACTCTAAAAGACAGGGGGCAAATGGAGAAAAACTGTTTTTT.

The chain has TRBV20-1 and TRBJ1-4; weak D call: TRBD1 (6 bases). Germline V CDR1 and CDR2: DFQATT, SNEGSKA (reference sequence). V shed 6 bases and J shed 3 bases, with 11 bases lying between them. The CDR3 totals 13 residues. The CDR3 DNA follows: TGCAGTGCCAAGACAGGAGCTAATGAAAAACTGTTTTTT. Translated, it gives CSAKTGANEKLFF.

The CDR3 DNA is TGTGCCAGCGGGCGGCAGGGGGCTGTCCGTAACGAGCGGTACTTC. Translating it yields CASGRQGAVRNERYF. V gene TRBV12-3 or TRBV12-4 combines with J gene TRBJ2-4; TRBD1 matches 8 bases. The V gene end was trimmed by 8 bases and the J gene end by 15 bases; junction bases not matched to a gene: 21. This CDR3 comprises 15 residues.

The chain combines TRBV29-1 with TRBJ1-1, with D maybe TRBD1 (6 bases). There are 13 residues in the CDR3. Trimming cost V 7 bases and J 0 bases, with 12 bases left between them. Germline lookup yields CDR1 SQVTM and CDR2 ANQGSEA. The CDR3 here is CSAGEVLNTEAFF. The CDR3 nucleotides read TGCAGCGCAGGGGAAGTATTGAACACTGAAGCTTTCTTT.

The sample holds a few counts of this clonotype. CDR3 loop: CASRPGTNQETQYF. The CDR3 DNA follows: TGTGCCAGCAGACCAGGGACCAACCAAGAGACCCAGTACTTC. The rearrangement uses TRBV3-1 and TRBJ2-5; the D call may be TRBD1 or TRBD2 (5 bases each). V was shortened by 6 bases and J by 0 bases, with 11 bases between the two germline ends. The CDR3 spans 14 residues. In germline, CDR1 is LGHDT, CDR2 YNNKEL (reference sequence).

The chain combines TRBV7-6 with TRBJ2-2; D possibly corresponds to TRBD1 (6 bases). Germline-derived CDR1 and CDR2 are SGHVS and FNYEAQ. The CDR3 is 16 amino acids. The germline V and J ends were trimmed by 1 base and 3 bases, with 12 bases remaining between them. DNA of the CDR3: TGTGCCAGCAGCTTAGGGGGGACACCGGACACCGGGGAGCTGTTTTTT. It yields the protein CASSLGGTPDTGELFF.

This clonotype was seen more than once but under ten times. The chain joins TRBV7-2 to TRBJ1-6; possibly TRBD1 for D (5 bases). The ends were cut back, 1 base at V and 10 bases at J, with 11 bases in the middle. Germline-derived CDR1 and CDR2 are SGHTA and FQGNSA. The CDR3 sequence is 14 residues long. The DNA for the CDR3 is TGTGCCAGCAGCTTAGGGGGACCTCCGTCACCCCTCCACTTT. Translating gives CASSLGGPPSPLHF.

This clonotype was counted between two and nine times. The chain combines TRBV20-1 with TRBJ2-3, with a tentative D call TRBD1 (5 bases). Trimming left V 5 bases short and J 1 base short, with 10 bases between. There are 13 residues in the CDR3. Germline V lookup: CDR1 DFQATT, CDR2 SNEGSKA (reference sequence). The chain's CDR3 is CSAWGRGTDTQYF. The DNA of the CDR3 is TGCAGTGCTTGGGGCCGAGGCACAGATACGCAGTATTTT.

As regards this clonotype: One end of the junction does not line up with germline, which may come from a read error. V gene TRBV12-5 combines with J gene TRBJ2-1; D is unclear. CDR3 size: 14 residues. The germline V gene encodes CDR1 LGHNT and CDR2 FRNRAP. CDR3 coding DNA: TGTGCAAGTGGGGAAGCGAGCTCCTACAATGAGCAGTTCTTC. Amino acid sequence: CASGEASSYNEQFF.

The chain couples TRBV14 to TRBJ2-7; weak D call: TRBD1 (5 bases). Judging by the DNA end, TRBJ2-5 fits better; the J call may be wrong. CDR3 length: 12 residues. CDR1 SGHDN and CDR2 FVKESK come from the germline V gene. The CDR3 nucleotides are TGTGCCAGCAGCGCGACAGCGAAGACCCAGTACTTC. Translation gives CASSATAKTQYF.

This clonotype was seen a few times. The V gene is TRBV20-1, the J gene TRBJ2-7, with TRBD2 identical over 7 bases. V shed 3 bases and J 5 bases; nucleotides not matched to a gene: 10. The CDR3 covers 14 residues. Germline-derived CDR1 and CDR2 are DFQATT and SNEGSKA (reference sequence). Here the CDR3 reads CSAREATSLHEQYF. In DNA, the CDR3 is TGCAGTGCTAGGGAAGCGACTAGCTTGCACGAGCAGTACTTC.

This clonotype was found a few times. A read error is possible here, since a much larger clone lies one base away. The chain joins TRBV3-1 to TRBJ2-3; D is perhaps TRBD1 or TRBD2 (5 bases each). CDR1 and CDR2 (germline): LGHDT, YNNKEL (reference sequence). Trimming stripped 1 base from V and 3 bases from J, with 14 bases between. CDR3 length equals 16 residues. This CDR3 is CASSQAGSRGTDTQYF. DNA of the CDR3: TGTGCCAGCAGCCAAGCAGGGAGTCGGGGAACAGATACGCAGTATTTT.

The V call is TRBV25-1, the J call TRBJ1-1, with 7 bases lining up with TRBD1. CDR1 and CDR2 from the germline V gene are MGHDK and SYGVNS. The CDR3 length is 14 residues. The V and J ends lost 7 bases and 7 bases, in that order; junction bases with no gene match: 12. CDR3 protein: CASTPGGILYEAFF. As DNA, the CDR3 is TGTGCCAGCACCCCAGGGGGGATCCTTTATGAAGCTTTCTTT.

A few counts support this clonotype. The chain recombines TRBV7-2 with TRBJ2-5; possibly TRBD2 for D (6 bases). The germline gives CDR1 SGHTA, CDR2 FQGNSA. The CDR3 has 15 residues. The V end lost 4 bases, the J end lost 5 bases, and 17 bases lay between the germline ends. CDR3 DNA sequence: TGTGCCAGCAGCTCCCCTCTGGAGGGGTGGGAGACCCAGTACTTC. This gives the protein CASSSPLEGWETQYF.

The genes are TRBV6-1 and TRBJ2-7; perhaps D is TRBD1 or TRBD2 (5 bases each). The CDR3 runs to 16 residues. Germline V gene lookup returns CDR1 MNHNS and CDR2 SASEGT. V lost 1 base to trimming and J lost 0 bases, with 13 bases between them. Here the CDR3 DNA reads TGTGCCAGCAGTGAAGAGGGGACCTATGACTCCTACGAGCAGTACTTC. Translating it yields CASSEEGTYDSYEQYF.

The rearrangement joins TRBV10-3 to TRBJ2-7, with D perhaps TRBD2 (6 bases). CDR1 is ENHRY, CDR2 SYGVKD, per germline. The CDR3 runs to 16 residues. V lost 3 bases, J lost 0 bases, and 15 bases lay in between. CDR3: CAISEGRGRSSYEQYF. The DNA for the CDR3 is TGTGCCATCAGTGAAGGGCGGGGCCGCTCCTCCTACGAGCAGTACTTC.

The chain joins TRBV5-1 to TRBJ1-2; tentative D call: TRBD1 (6 bases). Per the germline V gene, CDR1 is SGHRS and CDR2 is YFSETQ. Trimming removed 4 bases from V and 8 bases from J, with 18 bases in between. The length of the CDR3 is 14 residues. The CDR3 DNA reads TGCGCCAGCAGCGCGGGACAAAGGAATTTGGGCTACACCTTC. Protein sequence: CASSAGQRNLGYTF.

This clonotype turned up a few times. The V call is TRBV5-1, the J call TRBJ2-7, with 14 bases fitting TRBD2. V was pared by 3 bases and J by 4 bases, with 3 bases of the junction left unmatched. Germline V lookup: CDR1 SGHRS, CDR2 YFSETQ. CDR3 length: 15 residues. The CDR3 sequence is CASSWGLAGDYEQYF. CDR3 in DNA: TGCGCCAGCAGCTGGGGACTAGCGGGGGATTACGAGCAGTACTTC.

The rearrangement joins TRBV4-1 to TRBJ2-7; D not certain. CDR1 and CDR2 from the germline V gene are MGHRA and YSYEKL. Trimming took off 0 bases at V and 2 bases at J, with 8 bases between the two ends. CDR3 length: 14 residues. CDR3 bases: TGCGCCAGCAGCCAAGAGGCAGTTACCTACGAGCAGTACTTC. As protein: CASSQEAVTYEQYF.

This chain uses TRBV4-1 with TRBJ2-3; 12 bases agree with TRBD2. V was clipped by 0 bases and J by 3 bases; unmatched bases: 1. The CDR3 runs 16 residues. Germline CDR1 is MGHRA and CDR2 is YSYEKL. CDR3 DNA: TGCGCCAGCAGCCAAGAGACTAGCGGGAGAACAGATACGCAGTATTTT. Its translation: CASSQETSGRTDTQYF.

The chain carries TRBV6-2 or TRBV6-3 and TRBJ2-5, with TRBD2 matching over 12 bases. J lost 5 bases, V lost 7 bases, and 8 bases had no gene match. The CDR3 runs 15 residues. Germline V CDR1 and CDR2: MNHEY, SVGEGT. CDR3 region: CASTFLAGGPETQYF. As DNA, the CDR3 is TGTGCCAGCACCTTTCTAGCGGGGGGGCCGGAGACCCAGTACTTC.